What follows are 17 T cell receptor beta chains derived from one specimen sequenced in a study of shared clonotypes between healthy human individuals. TCRdb's copy holds only in-frame clones and misses some; the assay was immunoSEQ multiplex PCR. The sample yields 450,000 to 500,000 clones, 70% to 80% seen once. The specimen sequenced was PBMCs. The receptors stem from a woman in her thirties or forties in good health. Some clones in this sample may be carry-over from other donors' samples.

V is TRBV7-9 and J is TRBJ2-4; 13 nucleotides align to TRBD2. V shed 5 bases and J 12 bases; nucleotides not matched to a gene: 7. Germline loops: CDR1 SEHNR, CDR2 FQNEAQ (reference sequence). This CDR3 region has 14 residues. CDR3 amino acids: CASSQRLAGGSQYF. The DNA of the CDR3 is TGTGCCAGCAGCCAAAGACTAGCGGGAGGATCTCAGTACTTC.

This clone was seen once. This sequence joins TRBV2 and TRBJ2-2; 9 nucleotides line up with TRBD2. This CDR3 spans 14 amino acids. Germline-derived CDR1 and CDR2 are SNHLY and FYNNEI. J was trimmed by 5 bases and V by 8 bases; bases with no gene match: 6. For the CDR3, the DNA is TGTGCCAGCCATAGCGGGAGCGGGACCGGGGAGCTGTTTTTT. This codes for CASHSGSGTGELFF.

The chain is built from TRBV7-9 and TRBJ2-2, with TRBD1 matching 7 bases. Per the germline V gene, CDR1 is SEHNR and CDR2 is FQNEAQ (reference sequence). The CDR3 consists of 16 residues. The ends lost 4 bases at V and 0 bases at J; junction bases unmatched: 5. DNA for the CDR3: TGTGCCAGCAGCTGGGACAGACTCGCGAACACCGGGGAGCTGTTTTTT. Its protein is CASSWDRLANTGELFF.

The J gene is TRBJ2-3, the V gene TRBV5-6; 10 nucleotides line up with TRBD2. CDR1 SGHDT and CDR2 YYEEEE come from the germline V gene. The junction had 17 bases not matched to a gene; V was cut back by 4 bases and J by 3 bases. The CDR3 totals 19 residues. Here the CDR3 DNA reads TGTGCCAGCAGCCCGACGGGGAGTTTCCCTAGCGGGAGAACAGATACGCAGTATTTT. Protein: CASSPTGSFPSGRTDTQYF.

This chain joins TRBV30 and TRBJ2-7; tentative D call: TRBD1 (6 bases). The CDR3 loop spans 14 amino acids. Trimming left V 2 bases short and J 6 bases short, with 17 bases between. Germline CDR1 reads GTSNPN; CDR2 reads SVGIG (reference sequence). The CDR3 sequence is CAWSSDSSPGEQYF. As DNA, the CDR3 is TGTGCCTGGAGTTCGGACAGCTCGCCCGGCGAGCAGTACTTC.

This clone was counted a few times. The rearrangement links TRBV6-5 to TRBJ1-1, with D unresolved. The CDR3 is 13 residues long. Germline lookup yields CDR1 MNHEY and CDR2 SVGAGI. V was clipped by 4 bases and J by 4 bases, with 10 bases between them. DNA of the CDR3: TGTGCCAGCAGTTTGGCGGCAGTCACTGAAGCTTTCTTT. Its translation: CASSLAAVTEAFF.

The chain couples TRBV9 to TRBJ2-2; the match to TRBD2 covers 9 bases. Germline-derived CDR1 and CDR2 are SGDLS and YYNGEE. CDR3 length: 15 amino acids. V lost 3 bases, J lost 1 base, and 1 base stayed unmatched. The CDR3 here is CASSGTSVNTGELFF. In nucleotides, the CDR3 is TGTGCCAGCAGCGGGACTAGCGTGAACACCGGGGAGCTGTTTTTT.

A few counts support this clone. The J gene is TRBJ2-1, the V gene TRBV29-1; TRBD2 might be the D (5 bases). Germline V CDR1 and CDR2: SQVTM, ANQGSEA. The CDR3 has 14 residues. With 3 bases removed from V and 3 bases from J, the gap between germline ends came to 12 bases. Here the CDR3 reads CSVDVGVGYNEQFF. CDR3 in DNA: TGCAGCGTTGACGTGGGAGTAGGCTACAATGAGCAGTTCTTC.

V is TRBV7-2 and J is TRBJ2-1; 8 positions match TRBD2. The CDR3 consists of 15 residues. Germline V gene sequence: CDR1 SGHTA, CDR2 FQGNSA. J was trimmed by 6 bases and V by 5 bases; bases with no gene match: 9. The CDR3 here is CASSRTSSGLNEQFF. DNA of the CDR3: TGTGCCAGCAGCCGGACTAGCTCGGGTCTCAATGAGCAGTTCTTC.

This rearrangement joins TRBV10-3 to TRBJ2-2; unclear D gene. Germline lookup yields CDR1 ENHRY and CDR2 SYGVKD. Trimming took off 11 bases at V and 0 bases at J, with 10 bases between the two ends. The CDR3 has 13 residues. CDR3 in amino acids: CASNSPNTGELFF. The CDR3 DNA is TGTGCCTCAAACAGCCCGAACACCGGGGAGCTGTTTTTT.

This chain joins TRBV7-9 and TRBJ2-3; D might be TRBD2 (6 bases). Germline CDR1 SEHNR, CDR2 FQNEAQ (reference sequence). The CDR3 spans 14 residues. Trimming stripped 5 bases from V and 8 bases from J, with 17 bases between. The CDR3 here is CASSKTGTGVTQYF. CDR3 nucleotides: TGTGCCAGCAGCAAAACGGGGACTGGGGTTACGCAGTATTTT.

V is TRBV29-1 and J is TRBJ1-1, with 9 bases lining up with TRBD1. The germline gives CDR1 SQVTM, CDR2 ANQGSEA. This CDR3 is built from 13 residues. J was trimmed by 1 base and V by 7 bases; bases with no gene match: 4. For the CDR3, the DNA is TGCAGCGCTGGGGGACAGGGGAACACTGAAGCTTTCTTT. Translated: CSAGGQGNTEAFF.

This clone was seen once. The V call is TRBV28, the J call TRBJ1-3; D is unresolved. Per germline, CDR1 MDHEN and CDR2 SYDVKM. Trimming removed 10 bases from V and 2 bases from J, with 15 bases in between. This CDR3 comprises 14 residues. The CDR3 DNA sequence: TGTGCCACCTCTGGTGGGTTCCCTGGAAACACCATATATTTT. Encoded protein: CATSGGFPGNTIYF. Filled out from reference TRBV28 and TRBJ1-3, the complete variable domain reads DVKVTQSSRYLVKRTGEKVFLECVQDMDHENMFWYRQDPGLGLRLIYFSYDVKMKEKGDIPEGYSVSREKKERFSLILESASTNQTSMYLCATSGGFPGNTIYFGEGSWLTVV.

This clone was seen more than once but under ten times. The chain combines TRBV5-4 with TRBJ1-4, with D unclear. This CDR3 spans 14 amino acids. V was shortened by 5 bases and J by 6 bases, with 14 bases between the two germline ends. Germline V lookup: CDR1 SGHNT, CDR2 YYREEE (reference sequence). CDR3: CASSSEGGYEKLFF. The CDR3 DNA follows: TGTGCCAGCAGTTCAGAGGGAGGATATGAAAAACTGTTTTTT.

V and J are TRBV18 and TRBJ1-5; maybe TRBD1 (6 bases). Deletions cut 4 bases from V and 3 bases from J, with 13 bases between. CDR3 length: 15 amino acids. Per germline, CDR1 KGHSH and CDR2 LQKENI. CDR3 nucleotide sequence: TGTGCCAGCTCACGCAACAGGGAAAACAATCAGCCCCAGCATTTT. This translates into CASSRNRENNQPQHF.

Concerning this clone: At the DNA level, this CDR3 is encoded by other sequences in the same sample as well. The chain has TRBV27 and TRBJ1-1; D unresolved. There are 14 residues in the CDR3. The germline V gene encodes CDR1 MNHEY and CDR2 SMNVEV (reference sequence). V was shortened by 4 bases and J by 3 bases, with 12 bases between the two germline ends. The CDR3 bases are TGTGCCAGCAGTTCCCGGGAGAGGGACACTGAAGCTTTCTTT. Protein sequence: CASSSRERDTEAFF.

This chain connects TRBV30 to TRBJ1-2, with D possibly matching TRBD1 (6 bases). V was trimmed by 0 bases and J by 3 bases, leaving 8 bases between them. The germline CDR1 and CDR2 sequences are GTSNPN and SVGIG (reference sequence). CDR3 size: 13 residues. The CDR3 reads CAWSVGGYYGYTF. CDR3 coding DNA: TGTGCCTGGAGTGTAGGGGGGTACTATGGCTACACCTTC.